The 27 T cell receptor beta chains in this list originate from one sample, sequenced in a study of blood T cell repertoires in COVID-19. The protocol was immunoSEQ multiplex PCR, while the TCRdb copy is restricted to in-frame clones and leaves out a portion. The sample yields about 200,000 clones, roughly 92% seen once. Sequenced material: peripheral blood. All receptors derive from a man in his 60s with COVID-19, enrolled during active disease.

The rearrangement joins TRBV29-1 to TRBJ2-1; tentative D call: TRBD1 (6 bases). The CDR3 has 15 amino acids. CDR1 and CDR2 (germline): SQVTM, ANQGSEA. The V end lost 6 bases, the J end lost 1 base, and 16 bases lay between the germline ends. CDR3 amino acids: CSVDTTGSSYNEQFF. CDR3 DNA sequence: TGCAGCGTAGATACTACAGGGTCGTCCTACAATGAGCAGTTCTTC.

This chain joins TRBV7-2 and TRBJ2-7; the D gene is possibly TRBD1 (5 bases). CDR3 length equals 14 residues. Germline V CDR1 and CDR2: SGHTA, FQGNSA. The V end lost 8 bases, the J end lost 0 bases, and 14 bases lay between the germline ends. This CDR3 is CASGARQYSYEQYF. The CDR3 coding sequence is TGTGCCAGCGGGGCGCGACAGTACTCCTACGAGCAGTACTTC.

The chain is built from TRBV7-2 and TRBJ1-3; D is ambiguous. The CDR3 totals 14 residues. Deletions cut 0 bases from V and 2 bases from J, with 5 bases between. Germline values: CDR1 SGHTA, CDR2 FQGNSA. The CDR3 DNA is TGTGCCAGCAGCTTAGCGATAGCTGGAAACACCATATATTTT. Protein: CASSLAIAGNTIYF.

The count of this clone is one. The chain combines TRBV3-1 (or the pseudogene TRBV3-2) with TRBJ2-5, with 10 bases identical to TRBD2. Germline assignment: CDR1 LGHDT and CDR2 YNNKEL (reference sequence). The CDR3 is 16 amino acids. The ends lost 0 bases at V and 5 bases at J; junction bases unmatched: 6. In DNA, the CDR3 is TGTGCCAGCAGCCAAGATCTCCCACTAGCGGGGGAGACCCAGTACTTC. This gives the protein CASSQDLPLAGETQYF.

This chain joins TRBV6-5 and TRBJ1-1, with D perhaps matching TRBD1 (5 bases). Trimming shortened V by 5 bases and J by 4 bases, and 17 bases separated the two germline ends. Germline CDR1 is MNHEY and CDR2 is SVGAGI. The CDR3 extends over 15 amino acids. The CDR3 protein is CASSNLGGPRTEAFF. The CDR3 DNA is TGTGCCAGCAGTAACCTCGGGGGTCCGCGCACTGAAGCTTTCTTT.

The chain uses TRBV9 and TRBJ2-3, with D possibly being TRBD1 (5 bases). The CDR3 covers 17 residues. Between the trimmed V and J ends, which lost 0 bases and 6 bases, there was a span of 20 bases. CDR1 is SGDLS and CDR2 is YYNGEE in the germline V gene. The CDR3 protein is CASSVGAGLALRDTQYF. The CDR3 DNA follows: TGTGCCAGCAGCGTAGGGGCAGGGCTGGCCCTTAGGGATACGCAGTATTTT.

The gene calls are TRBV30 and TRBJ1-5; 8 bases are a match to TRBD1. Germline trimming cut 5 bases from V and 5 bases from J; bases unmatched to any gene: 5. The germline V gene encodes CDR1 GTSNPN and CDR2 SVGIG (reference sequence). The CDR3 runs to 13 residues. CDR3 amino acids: CAWGQGAYQPQHF. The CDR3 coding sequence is TGTGCCTGGGGGCAGGGGGCGTATCAGCCCCAGCATTTT.

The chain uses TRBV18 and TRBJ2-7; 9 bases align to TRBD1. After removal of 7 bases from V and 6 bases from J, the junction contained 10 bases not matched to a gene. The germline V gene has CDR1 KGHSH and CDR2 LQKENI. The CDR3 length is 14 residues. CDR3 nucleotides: TGTGCCAGCTACGGCGGGACAGGGACCTCCGAGCAGTACTTC. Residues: CASYGGTGTSEQYF.

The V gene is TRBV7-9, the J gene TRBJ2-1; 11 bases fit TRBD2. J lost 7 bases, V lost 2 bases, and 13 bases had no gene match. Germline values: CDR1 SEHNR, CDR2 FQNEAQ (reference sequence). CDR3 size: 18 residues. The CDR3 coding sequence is TGTGCCAGCAGCTTATGGCAGGGGGCGACTAGCGGGAAAAATGAGCAGTTCTTC. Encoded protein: CASSLWQGATSGKNEQFF.

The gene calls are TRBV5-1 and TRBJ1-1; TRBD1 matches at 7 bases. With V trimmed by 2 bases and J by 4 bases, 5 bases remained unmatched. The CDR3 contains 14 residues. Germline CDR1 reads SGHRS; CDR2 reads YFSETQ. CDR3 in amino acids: CASSLNTGATEAFF. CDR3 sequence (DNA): TGCGCCAGCAGCTTAAACACAGGGGCCACTGAAGCTTTCTTT.

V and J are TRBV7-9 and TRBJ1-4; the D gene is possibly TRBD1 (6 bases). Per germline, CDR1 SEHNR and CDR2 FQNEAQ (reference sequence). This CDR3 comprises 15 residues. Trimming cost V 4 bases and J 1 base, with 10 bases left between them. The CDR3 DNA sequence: TGTGCCAGCAGCTCATACAGGGTAACTAATGAAAAACTGTTTTTT. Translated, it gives CASSSYRVTNEKLFF.

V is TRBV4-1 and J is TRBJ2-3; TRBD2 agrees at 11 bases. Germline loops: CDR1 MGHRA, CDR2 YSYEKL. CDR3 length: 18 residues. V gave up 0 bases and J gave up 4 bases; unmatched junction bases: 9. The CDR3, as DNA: TGCGCCAGCAGCCAAGATGGAATAGCGGGGGGGCCGTCAGATACGCAGTATTTT. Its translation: CASSQDGIAGGPSDTQYF.

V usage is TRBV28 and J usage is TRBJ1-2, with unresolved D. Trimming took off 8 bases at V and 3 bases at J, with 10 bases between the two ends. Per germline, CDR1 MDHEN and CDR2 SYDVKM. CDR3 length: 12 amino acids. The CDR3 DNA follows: TGTGCCAGCGGCATTATGGACTATGGCTACACCTTC. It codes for CASGIMDYGYTF.

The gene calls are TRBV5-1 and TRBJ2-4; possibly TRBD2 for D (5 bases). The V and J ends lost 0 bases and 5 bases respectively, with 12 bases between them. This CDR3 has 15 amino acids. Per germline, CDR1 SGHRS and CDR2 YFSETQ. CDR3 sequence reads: CASSLGSGRENIQYF. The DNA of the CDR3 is TGCGCCAGCAGCTTGGGGTCGGGAAGGGAAAACATTCAGTACTTC.

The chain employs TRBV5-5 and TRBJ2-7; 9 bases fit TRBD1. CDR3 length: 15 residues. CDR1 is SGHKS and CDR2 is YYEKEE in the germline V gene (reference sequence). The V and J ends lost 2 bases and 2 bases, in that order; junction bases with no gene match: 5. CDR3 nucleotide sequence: TGTGCCAGCAGCTTACAGGGGGCGGTTCCCTACGAGCAGTACTTC. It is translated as CASSLQGAVPYEQYF.

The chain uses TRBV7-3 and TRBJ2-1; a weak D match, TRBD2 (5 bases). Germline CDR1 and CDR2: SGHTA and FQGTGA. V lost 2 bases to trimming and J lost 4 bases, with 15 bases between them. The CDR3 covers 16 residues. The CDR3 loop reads CASSLLGSPGYNEQFF. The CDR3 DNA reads TGTGCCAGCAGCTTACTGGGCAGCCCGGGGTACAATGAGCAGTTCTTC. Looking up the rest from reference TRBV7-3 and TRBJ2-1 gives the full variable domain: GAGVSQTPSNKVTEKGKYVELRCDPISGHTALYWYRQSLGQGPEFLIYFQGTGAADDSGLPNDRFFAVRPEGSVSTLKIQRTERGDSAVYLCASSLLGSPGYNEQFFGPGTRLTVL.

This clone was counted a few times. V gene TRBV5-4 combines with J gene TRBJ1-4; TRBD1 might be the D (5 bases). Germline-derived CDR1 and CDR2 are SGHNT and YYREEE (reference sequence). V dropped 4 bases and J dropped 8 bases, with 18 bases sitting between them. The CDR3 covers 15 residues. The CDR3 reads CASSLFGGRIEKLFF. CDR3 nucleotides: TGTGCCAGCAGCCTATTCGGGGGACGGATCGAAAAACTGTTTTTT.

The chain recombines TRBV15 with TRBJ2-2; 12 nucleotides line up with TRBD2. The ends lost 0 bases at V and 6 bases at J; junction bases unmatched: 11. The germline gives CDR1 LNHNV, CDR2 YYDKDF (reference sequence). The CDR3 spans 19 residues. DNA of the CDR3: TGTGCCACCAGCAGAGAGCCTACTAGCGGGAGGTACTTCGCCGGGGAGCTGTTTTTT. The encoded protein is CATSREPTSGRYFAGELFF.

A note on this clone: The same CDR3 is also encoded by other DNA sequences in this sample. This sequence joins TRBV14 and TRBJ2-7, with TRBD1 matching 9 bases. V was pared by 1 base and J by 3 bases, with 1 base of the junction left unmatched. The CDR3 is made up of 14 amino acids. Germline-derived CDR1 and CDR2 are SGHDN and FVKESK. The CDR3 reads CASSQGQGGYEQYF. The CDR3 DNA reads TGTGCCAGCAGCCAAGGACAGGGGGGCTACGAGCAGTACTTC.

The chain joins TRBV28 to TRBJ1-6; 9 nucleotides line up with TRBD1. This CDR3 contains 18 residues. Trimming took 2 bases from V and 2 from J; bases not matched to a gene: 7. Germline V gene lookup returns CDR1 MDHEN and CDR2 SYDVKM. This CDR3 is CASSLRGTGRPYNSPLHF. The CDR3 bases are TGTGCCAGCAGTTTAAGGGGGACAGGGAGGCCCTATAATTCACCCCTCCACTTT.

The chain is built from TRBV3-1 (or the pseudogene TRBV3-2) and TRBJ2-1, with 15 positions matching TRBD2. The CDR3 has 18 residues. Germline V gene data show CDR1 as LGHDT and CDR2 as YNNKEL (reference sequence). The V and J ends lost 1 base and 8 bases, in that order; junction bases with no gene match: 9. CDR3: CASSQGTSGGARGYEQFF. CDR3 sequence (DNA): TGTGCCAGCAGCCAAGGGACTAGCGGGGGGGCGCGAGGTTATGAGCAGTTCTTC.

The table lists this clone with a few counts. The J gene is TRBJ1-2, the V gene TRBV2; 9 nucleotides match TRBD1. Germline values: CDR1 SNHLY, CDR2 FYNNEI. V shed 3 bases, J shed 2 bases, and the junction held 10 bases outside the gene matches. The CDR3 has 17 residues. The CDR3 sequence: CASSDRDRVPVNYGYTF. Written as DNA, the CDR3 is TGTGCCAGCAGTGACCGGGACAGGGTTCCCGTAAACTATGGCTACACCTTC.

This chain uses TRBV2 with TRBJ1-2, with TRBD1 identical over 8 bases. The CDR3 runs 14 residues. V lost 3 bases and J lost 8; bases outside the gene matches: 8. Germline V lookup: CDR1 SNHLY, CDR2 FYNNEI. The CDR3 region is CASSDHQGAQGYTF. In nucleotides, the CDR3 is TGTGCCAGCAGTGACCATCAGGGGGCGCAAGGCTACACCTTC. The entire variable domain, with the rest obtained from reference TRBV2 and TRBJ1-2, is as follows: EPEVTQTPSHQVTQMGQEVILRCVPISNHLYFYWYRQILGQKVEFLVSFYNNEISEKSEIFDDQFSVERPDGSNFTLKIRSTKLEDSAMYFCASSDHQGAQGYTFGSGTRLTVV.

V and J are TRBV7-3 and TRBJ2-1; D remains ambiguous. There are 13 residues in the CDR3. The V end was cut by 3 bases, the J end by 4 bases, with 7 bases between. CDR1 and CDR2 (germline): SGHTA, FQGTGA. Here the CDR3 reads CASSLKQYNEQFF. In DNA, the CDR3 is TGTGCCAGCAGCTTGAAACAGTACAATGAGCAGTTCTTC.

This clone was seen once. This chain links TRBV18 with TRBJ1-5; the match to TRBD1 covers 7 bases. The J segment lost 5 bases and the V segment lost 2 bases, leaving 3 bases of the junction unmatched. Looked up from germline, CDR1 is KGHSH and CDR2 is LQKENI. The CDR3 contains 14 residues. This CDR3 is CASSPYRGDQPQHF. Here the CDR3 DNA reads TGTGCCAGCTCACCATACAGGGGTGATCAGCCCCAGCATTTT.

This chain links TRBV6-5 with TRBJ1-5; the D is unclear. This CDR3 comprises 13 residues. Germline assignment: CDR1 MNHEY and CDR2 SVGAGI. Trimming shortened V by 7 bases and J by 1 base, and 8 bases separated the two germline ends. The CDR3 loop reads CASTPGSNQPQHF. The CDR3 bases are TGTGCCAGCACCCCGGGGAGCAATCAGCCCCAGCATTTT.

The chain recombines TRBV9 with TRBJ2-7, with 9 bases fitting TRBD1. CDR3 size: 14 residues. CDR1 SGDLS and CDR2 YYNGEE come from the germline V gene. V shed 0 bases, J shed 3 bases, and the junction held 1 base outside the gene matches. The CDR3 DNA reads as TGTGCCAGCAGCGTAGAGGGACAGGGCTACGAGCAGTACTTC. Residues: CASSVEGQGYEQYF.